These T cell receptor beta chains were read from a single sample in a study of blood T cell repertoires in COVID-19. Some clones are missing from TCRdb's copy, which holds only in-frame ones; the method was immunoSEQ multiplex PCR. Among some 220,000 clones, 80% to 95% were seen once, and the ten largest hold about 0.8%. The sequenced sample was peripheral blood. These receptors all come from a man aged 25-45 years with COVID-19, enrolled during active disease. CDR3s leave out the opening cysteine and the closing phenylalanine or tryptophan. The order of the fields is V gene, clone size, J gene, CDR3 protein. Where a row states a size, it is once, few, many or the class of an expanded clone; other rows omit it.

V gene: TRBV11-2; clone size: .; J gene: TRBJ2-5; CDR3 protein: ASSLDGGGVGKTQY
V gene: TRBV10-3; clone size: .; J gene: TRBJ2-7; CDR3 protein: AISELSGGPYEQY
V gene: TRBV6-5; clone size: .; J gene: TRBJ2-3; CDR3 protein: ASRARRGYTDTQY
V gene: TRBV7-7; clone size: once; J gene: TRBJ2-7; CDR3 protein: ASSPRAGSYEQY
V gene: TRBV12-5; clone size: .; J gene: TRBJ2-1; CDR3 protein: ASGSSGSSYNEQF
V gene: TRBV9; clone size: .; J gene: TRBJ2-5; CDR3 protein: ASSVGGTAEETQY
V gene: TRBV5-5; clone size: .; J gene: TRBJ1-1; CDR3 protein: ASSLDRKGTGAF
V gene: TRBV5-4; clone size: .; J gene: TRBJ1-2; CDR3 protein: ASSVYTGWGYT
V gene: TRBV6-5; clone size: .; J gene: TRBJ2-6; CDR3 protein: ASSPGQAGANVLT
V gene: TRBV7-9; clone size: .; J gene: TRBJ1-5; CDR3 protein: ASSSGQGNNQPQH
V gene: TRBV27; clone size: .; J gene: TRBJ1-6; CDR3 protein: ASSLYGGTYNSPLH
V gene: TRBV13; clone size: .; J gene: TRBJ1-5; CDR3 protein: ASSLGGDQPQH
V gene: TRBV7-9; clone size: .; J gene: TRBJ2-1; CDR3 protein: ASSLEWPRDEQF
V gene: TRBV20-1; clone size: once; J gene: TRBJ1-6; CDR3 protein: SASDRGSVPGSPLH
V gene: TRBV20-1; clone size: .; J gene: TRBJ1-2; CDR3 protein: SASGGVYGYT
V gene: TRBV10-3; clone size: few; J gene: TRBJ1-1; CDR3 protein: AISERGFAEAF
V gene: TRBV6-4; clone size: .; J gene: TRBJ1-2; CDR3 protein: ASSPDRGWTGYT
V gene: TRBV2; clone size: once; J gene: TRBJ2-1; CDR3 protein: ASSEATGRSYNEQF
V gene: TRBV28; clone size: few; J gene: TRBJ1-4; CDR3 protein: ASSFFGTGSNEKLF
V gene: TRBV6-5; clone size: .; J gene: TRBJ2-3; CDR3 protein: ASRDRGIDTQY
V gene: TRBV7-2; clone size: .; J gene: TRBJ1-1; CDR3 protein: ASSLGASKWSPEDTEAF
V gene: TRBV7-6; clone size: .; J gene: TRBJ2-5; CDR3 protein: ASSLSLAGVQETQY
V gene: TRBV3-1/TRBV3-2; clone size: .; J gene: TRBJ1-4; CDR3 protein: ASSQGVGGSTNEKLF
V gene: TRBV19; clone size: .; J gene: TRBJ1-1; CDR3 protein: ASNIRTGDTEAF
V gene: TRBV25-1; clone size: .; J gene: TRBJ1-2; CDR3 protein: ASSSGSQLRYT
V gene: TRBV6-5; clone size: .; J gene: TRBJ1-1; CDR3 protein: ASRLTGVGNTEAF
V gene: TRBV5-6; clone size: .; J gene: TRBJ1-1; CDR3 protein: ASSLLSDRDTEAF
V gene: TRBV6-5; clone size: .; J gene: TRBJ1-1; CDR3 protein: ASSYSKGIEAF